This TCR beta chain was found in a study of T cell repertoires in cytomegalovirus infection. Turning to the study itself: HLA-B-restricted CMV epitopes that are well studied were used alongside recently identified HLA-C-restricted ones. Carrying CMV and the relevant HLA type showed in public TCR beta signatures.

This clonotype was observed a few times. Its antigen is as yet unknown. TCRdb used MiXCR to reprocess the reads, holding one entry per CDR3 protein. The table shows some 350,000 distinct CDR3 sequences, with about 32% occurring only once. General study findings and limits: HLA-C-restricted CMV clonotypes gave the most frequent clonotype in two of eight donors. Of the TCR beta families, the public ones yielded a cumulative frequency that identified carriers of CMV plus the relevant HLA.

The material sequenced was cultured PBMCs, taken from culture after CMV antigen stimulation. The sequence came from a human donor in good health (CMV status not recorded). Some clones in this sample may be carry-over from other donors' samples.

CDR3 DNA sequence: TGTGCCAGCAGCTTAGCGCGGTCTAGCGGGAGGAGTAATGAGCAGTTCTTC. Encoded protein: CASSLARSSGRSNEQFF. This chain joins TRBV7-9 and TRBJ2-1; 11 nucleotides line up with TRBD2. CDR1 is SEHNR, CDR2 FQNEAQ, per germline (reference sequence). The length of the CDR3 is 17 residues. J lost 7 bases, V lost 0 bases, and 8 bases had no gene match. The whole variable domain, filled in from reference TRBV7-9 and TRBJ2-1, reads DTGVSQNPRHKITKRGQNVTFRCDPISEHNRLYWYRQTLGQGPEFLTYFQNEAQLEKSRLLSDRFSAERPKGSFSTLEIQRTEQGDSAMYLCASSLARSSGRSNEQFFGPGTRLTVL.